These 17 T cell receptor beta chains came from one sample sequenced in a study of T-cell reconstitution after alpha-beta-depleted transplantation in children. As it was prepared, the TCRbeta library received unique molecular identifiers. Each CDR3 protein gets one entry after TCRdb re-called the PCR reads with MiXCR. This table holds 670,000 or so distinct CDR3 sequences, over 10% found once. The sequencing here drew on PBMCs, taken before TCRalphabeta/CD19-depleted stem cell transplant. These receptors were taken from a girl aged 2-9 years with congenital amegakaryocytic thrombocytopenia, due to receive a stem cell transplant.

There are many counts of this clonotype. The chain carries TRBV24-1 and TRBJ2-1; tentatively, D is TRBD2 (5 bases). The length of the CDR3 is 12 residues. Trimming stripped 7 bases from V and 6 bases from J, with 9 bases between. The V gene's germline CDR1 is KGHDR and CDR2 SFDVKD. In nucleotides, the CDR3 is TGTGCCACCAGCCCGGGAACCAATGAGCAGTTCTTC. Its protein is CATSPGTNEQFF.

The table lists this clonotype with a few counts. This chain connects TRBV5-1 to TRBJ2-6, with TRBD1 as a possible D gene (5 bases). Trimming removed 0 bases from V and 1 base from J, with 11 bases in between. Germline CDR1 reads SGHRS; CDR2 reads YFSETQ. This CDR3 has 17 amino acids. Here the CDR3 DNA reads TGCGCCAGCAGCTTGGCCCAGGGATCTTCTGGGGCCAACGTCCTGACTTTC. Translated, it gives CASSLAQGSSGANVLTF.

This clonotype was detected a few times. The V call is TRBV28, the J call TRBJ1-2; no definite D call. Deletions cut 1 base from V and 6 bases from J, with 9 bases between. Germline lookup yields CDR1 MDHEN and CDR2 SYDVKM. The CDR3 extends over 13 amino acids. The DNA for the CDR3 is TGTGCCAGCAGTTTATTCTCCGGGGATGGCTACACCTTC. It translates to CASSLFSGDGYTF.

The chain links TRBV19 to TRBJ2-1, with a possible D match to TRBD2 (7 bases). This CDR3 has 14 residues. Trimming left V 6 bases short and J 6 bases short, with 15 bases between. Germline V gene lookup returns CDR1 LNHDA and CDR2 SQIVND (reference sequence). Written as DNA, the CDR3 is TGTGCCAGTAGAGTCCAGCGGGACACCAATGAGCAGTTCTTC. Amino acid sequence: CASRVQRDTNEQFF. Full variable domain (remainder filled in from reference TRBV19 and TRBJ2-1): DGGITQSPKYLFRKEGQNVTLSCEQNLNHDAMYWYRQDPGQGLRLIYYSQIVNDFQKGDIAEGYSVSREKKESFPLTVTSAQKNPTAFYLCASRVQRDTNEQFFGPGTRLTVL.

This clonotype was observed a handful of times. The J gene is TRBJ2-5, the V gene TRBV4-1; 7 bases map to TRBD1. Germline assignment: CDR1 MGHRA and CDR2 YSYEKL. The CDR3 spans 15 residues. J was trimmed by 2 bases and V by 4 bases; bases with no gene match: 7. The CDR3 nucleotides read TGCGCCAGCAGCCCCACAGGGGCGCTTCAAGAGACCCAGTACTTC. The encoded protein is CASSPTGALQETQYF.

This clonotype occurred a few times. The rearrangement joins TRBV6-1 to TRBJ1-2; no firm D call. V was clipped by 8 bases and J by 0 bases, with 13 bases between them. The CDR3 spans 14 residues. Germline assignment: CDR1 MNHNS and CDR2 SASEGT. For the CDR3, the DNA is TGTGCCAGCGCCAGCAGTTACCCTAACTATGGCTACACCTTC. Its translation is CASASSYPNYGYTF.

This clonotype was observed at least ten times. Here the CDR3 DNA reads TGTGCCAGCAGTTTACCCCTGACAGGGGGGCCCCAGCATTTT. It codes for CASSLPLTGGPQHF. This chain uses TRBV28 with TRBJ1-5; TRBD1 matches 9 bases. Germline V gene lookup returns CDR1 MDHEN and CDR2 SYDVKM. Trimming at V came to 2 bases and at J to 9 bases, leaving 5 bases not matched to a gene. This CDR3 spans 14 amino acids.

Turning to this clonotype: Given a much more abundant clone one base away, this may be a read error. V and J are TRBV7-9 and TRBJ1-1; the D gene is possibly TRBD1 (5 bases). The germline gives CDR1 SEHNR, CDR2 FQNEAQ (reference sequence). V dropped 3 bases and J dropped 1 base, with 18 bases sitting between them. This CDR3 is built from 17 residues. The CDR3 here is CASSFFRGLKENTEAFF. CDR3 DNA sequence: TGTGCCAGCAGCTTTTTTCGGGGCTTGAAAGAGAACACTGAAGCTTTCTTT. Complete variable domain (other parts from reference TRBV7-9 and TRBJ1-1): DTGVSQNPRHKITKRGQNVTFRCDPISEHNRLYWYRQTLGQGPEFLTYFQNEAQLEKSRLLSDRFSAERPKGSFSTLEIQRTEQGDSAMYLCASSFFRGLKENTEAFFGQGTRLTVV.

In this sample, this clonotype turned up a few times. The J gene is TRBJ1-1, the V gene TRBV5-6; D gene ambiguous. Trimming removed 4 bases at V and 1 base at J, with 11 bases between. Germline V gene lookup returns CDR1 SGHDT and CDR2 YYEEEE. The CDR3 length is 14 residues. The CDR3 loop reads CASSPRTENTEAFF. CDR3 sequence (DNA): TGTGCCAGCAGCCCCCGAACAGAGAACACTGAAGCTTTCTTT.

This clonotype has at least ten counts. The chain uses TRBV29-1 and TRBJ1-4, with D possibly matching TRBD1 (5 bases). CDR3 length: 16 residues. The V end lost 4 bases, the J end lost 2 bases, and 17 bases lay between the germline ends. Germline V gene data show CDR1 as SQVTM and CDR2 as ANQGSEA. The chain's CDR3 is CSVVGGEDATNEKLFF. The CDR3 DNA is TGCAGCGTTGTCGGGGGTGAGGATGCCACTAATGAAAAACTGTTTTTT.

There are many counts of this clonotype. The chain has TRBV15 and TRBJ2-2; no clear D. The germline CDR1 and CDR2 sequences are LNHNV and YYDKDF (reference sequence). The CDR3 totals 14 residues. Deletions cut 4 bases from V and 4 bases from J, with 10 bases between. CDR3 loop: CATSKEWATGELFF. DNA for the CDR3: TGTGCCACCAGCAAGGAGTGGGCCACCGGGGAGCTGTTTTTT.

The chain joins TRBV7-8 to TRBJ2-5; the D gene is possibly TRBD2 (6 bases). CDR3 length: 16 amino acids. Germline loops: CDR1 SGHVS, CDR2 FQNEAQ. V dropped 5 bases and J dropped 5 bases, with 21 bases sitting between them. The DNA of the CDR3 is TGTGCCAGCAGCCCCTCTTCTGGACTAACCAGGGAGACCCAGTACTTC. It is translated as CASSPSSGLTRETQYF.

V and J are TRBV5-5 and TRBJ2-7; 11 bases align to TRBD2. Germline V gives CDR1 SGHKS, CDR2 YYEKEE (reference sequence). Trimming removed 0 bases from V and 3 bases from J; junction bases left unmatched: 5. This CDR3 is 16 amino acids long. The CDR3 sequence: CASSLELAGASYEQYF. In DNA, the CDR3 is TGTGCCAGCAGCTTGGAACTAGCGGGGGCTAGCTACGAGCAGTACTTC.

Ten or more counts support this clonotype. The CDR3 coding sequence is TGCAGTGCTAGAGATTCTGGAAACACCGGGGAGCTGTTTTTT. This encodes CSARDSGNTGELFF. The chain has TRBV20-1 and TRBJ2-2; D is unclear. Germline CDR1 DFQATT, CDR2 SNEGSKA (reference sequence). This CDR3 comprises 14 residues. Between the trimmed V and J ends, which lost 0 bases and 2 bases, there was a span of 7 bases.

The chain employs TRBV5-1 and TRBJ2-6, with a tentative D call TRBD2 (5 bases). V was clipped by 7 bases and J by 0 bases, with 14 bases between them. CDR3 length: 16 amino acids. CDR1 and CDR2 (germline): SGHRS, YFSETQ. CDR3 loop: CASSGLRGSGANVLTF. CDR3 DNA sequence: TGCGCCAGCTCAGGCCTTCGGGGCTCTGGGGCCAACGTCCTGACTTTC.

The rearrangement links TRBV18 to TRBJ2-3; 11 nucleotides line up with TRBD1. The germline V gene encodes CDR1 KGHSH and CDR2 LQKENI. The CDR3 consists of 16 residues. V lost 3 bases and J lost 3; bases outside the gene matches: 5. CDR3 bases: TGTGCCAGCTCACCGATCGGGACAGGGGGGACAGATACGCAGTATTTT. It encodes CASSPIGTGGTDTQYF.

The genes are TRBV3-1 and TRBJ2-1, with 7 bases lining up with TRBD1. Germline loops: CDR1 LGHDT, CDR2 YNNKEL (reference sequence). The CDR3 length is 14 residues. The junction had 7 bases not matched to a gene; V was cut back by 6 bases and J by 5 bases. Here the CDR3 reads CASRQRDRNNEQFF. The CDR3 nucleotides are TGTGCCAGCAGGCAGAGGGACAGAAACAATGAGCAGTTCTTC.